A single sample is the source of the 19 T cell receptor beta chains below, sequenced in a study of CD8 T cells in Susac syndrome. It was with random hexamers that roughly 0.5 to 1 ug RNA was reverse transcribed. TCRdb passed the immunoSEQ multiplex PCR reads through MiXCR, listing each CDR3 protein once. The repertoire includes approximately 170,000 distinct CDR3 sequences, 90% to 95% of them detected once, and more than 0.11% sits in the top ten. The material sequenced was CD4+ T cells from PBMCs. The receptor source for this set is a human donor in good health.

The chain carries TRBV20-1 and TRBJ1-6; possibly TRBD1 for D (5 bases). V was clipped by 0 bases and J by 7 bases, with 16 bases between them. The CDR3 length is 16 residues. From germline, CDR1 is DFQATT and CDR2 SNEGSKA (reference sequence). CDR3 protein: CSARDNTGTGNSPLHF. The CDR3 region has the DNA TGCAGTGCTAGAGATAACACCGGGACGGGGAATTCACCCCTCCACTTT.

The chain combines TRBV5-1 with TRBJ2-1, with a weak D call TRBD2 (6 bases). Germline V CDR1 and CDR2: SGHRS, YFSETQ. The CDR3 loop spans 14 amino acids. Trimming cost V 0 bases and J 7 bases, with 11 bases left between them. The DNA of the CDR3 is TGCGCCAGCAGCTTGGTTAGCGGCCGAAATGAGCAGTTCTTC. This codes for CASSLVSGRNEQFF. The whole variable domain, remainder taken from reference TRBV5-1 and TRBJ2-1, is KAGVTQTPRYLIKTRGQQVTLSCSPISGHRSVSWYQQTPGQGLQFLFEYFSETQRNKGNFPGRFSGRQFSNSRSEMNVSTLELGDSALYLCASSLVSGRNEQFFGPGTRLTVL.

This chain connects TRBV6-1 to TRBJ1-1; 11 nucleotides match TRBD1. Looked up from germline, CDR1 is MNHNS and CDR2 is SASEGT. V was pared by 7 bases and J by 4 bases, with 8 bases of the junction left unmatched. This CDR3 has 15 amino acids. The CDR3 is CASIEPGTGGTEAFF. CDR3 nucleotide sequence: TGTGCCAGCATCGAACCCGGGACAGGGGGCACTGAAGCTTTCTTT.

The genes are TRBV20-1 and TRBJ1-1, with a tentative D call TRBD1 (6 bases). The CDR3 is 16 residues long. The germline V gene has CDR1 DFQATT and CDR2 SNEGSKA (reference sequence). The V end was cut by 5 bases, the J end by 0 bases, with 19 bases between. This chain's CDR3 is CSAAGSGAMVNTEAFF. The CDR3 coding sequence is TGCAGTGCTGCCGGGTCAGGGGCGATGGTGAACACTGAAGCTTTCTTT.

The V gene is TRBV7-9, the J gene TRBJ2-1, with D perhaps matching TRBD1 (7 bases). Germline CDR1 reads SEHNR; CDR2 reads FQNEAQ (reference sequence). The CDR3 spans 15 residues. The ends were cut back, 5 bases at V and 7 bases at J, with 18 bases in the middle. CDR3 sequence (DNA): TGTGCCAGCAGCCCCCCCTCAGGGGGGCCGAATGAGCAGTTCTTC. The encoded protein is CASSPPSGGPNEQFF. Variable domain in full (rest from reference TRBV7-9 and TRBJ2-1): DTGVSQNPRHKITKRGQNVTFRCDPISEHNRLYWYRQTLGQGPEFLTYFQNEAQLEKSRLLSDRFSAERPKGSFSTLEIQRTEQGDSAMYLCASSPPSGGPNEQFFGPGTRLTVL.

The chain joins TRBV7-9 to TRBJ2-7; D might be TRBD1 or TRBD2, each matching 5 bases. The germline V and J ends were trimmed by 1 base and 9 bases, with 16 bases remaining between them. The CDR3 runs 14 residues. Germline V gives CDR1 SEHNR, CDR2 FQNEAQ (reference sequence). CDR3 DNA sequence: TGTGCCAGCAGCTTAGAAGGGACCGCATCCTTGCAGTACTTC. Translated: CASSLEGTASLQYF.

The chain couples TRBV9 to TRBJ2-5; D unclear. V gave up 2 bases and J gave up 2 bases, with 13 bases separating them. The CDR3 is made up of 15 amino acids. Germline CDR1 reads SGDLS; CDR2 reads YYNGEE. The CDR3 protein is CASSVSPDPQETQYF. The CDR3 DNA is TGTGCCAGCAGCGTTAGTCCCGACCCGCAAGAGACCCAGTACTTC.

The chain uses TRBV29-1 and TRBJ2-3; TRBD2 agrees at 9 bases. Germline CDR1 is SQVTM and CDR2 is ANQGSEA. The CDR3 contains 15 residues. The ends lost 6 bases at V and 2 bases at J; junction bases unmatched: 9. Here the CDR3 DNA reads TGCAGCGTCGCCACAGCGGGGGGTCTCACAGATACGCAGTATTTT. Translated, it gives CSVATAGGLTDTQYF.

This sequence joins TRBV4-2 and TRBJ2-2, with unresolved D. Germline V CDR1 and CDR2: LGHNA, YNFKEQ. CDR3 length: 15 residues. Trimming removed 4 bases at V and 6 bases at J, with 15 bases between. This CDR3 reads CASSRDRGSPGELFF. The CDR3 DNA reads TGTGCCAGCAGCCGCGACCGTGGGTCCCCCGGGGAGCTGTTTTTT.

The chain carries TRBV14 and TRBJ1-1; D is unresolved. Deletions cut 4 bases from V and 0 bases from J, with 12 bases between. This CDR3 has 15 residues. CDR1 is SGHDN, CDR2 FVKESK, per germline. This CDR3 reads CASSPFRSMNTEAFF. DNA for the CDR3: TGTGCCAGCAGCCCCTTTCGGTCTATGAACACTGAAGCTTTCTTT.

The chain joins TRBV7-8 to TRBJ1-1; D gene uncertain. Trimming stripped 2 bases from V and 1 base from J, with 11 bases between. Germline values: CDR1 SGHVS, CDR2 FQNEAQ. The CDR3 totals 15 residues. This chain's CDR3 is CASSLMGLGNTEAFF. CDR3 DNA: TGTGCCAGCAGCTTAATGGGCCTAGGGAACACTGAAGCTTTCTTT.

The chain couples TRBV7-2 to TRBJ2-1; D remains ambiguous. V lost 1 base and J 5 bases, leaving 3 bases between the germline ends. Germline V gene data show CDR1 as SGHTA and CDR2 as FQGNSA. The CDR3 contains 12 residues. The CDR3 loop reads CASSLDNNEQFF. The CDR3 coding sequence is TGTGCCAGCAGCTTAGATAACAATGAGCAGTTCTTC.

The chain links TRBV7-3 to TRBJ1-5; D unclear. Trimming pared 0 bases from V and 5 bases from J, leaving 5 bases between. CDR3 length: 13 amino acids. Germline lookup yields CDR1 SGHTA and CDR2 FQGTGA. CDR3 sequence: CASSLTMDQPQHF. The CDR3 nucleotides read TGTGCCAGCAGCTTAACTATGGATCAGCCCCAGCATTTT.

V usage is TRBV10-3 and J usage is TRBJ1-1; 9 positions match TRBD1. The CDR3 sequence is 14 residues long. V shed 8 bases, J shed 1 base, and the junction held 5 bases outside the gene matches. CDR1 is ENHRY and CDR2 is SYGVKD in the germline V gene. Here the CDR3 DNA reads TGTGCCATCCGACAGGGGGTTGGGAACACTGAAGCTTTCTTT. It specifies CAIRQGVGNTEAFF.

J is TRBJ1-2 and V is TRBV9, with D perhaps TRBD1 (5 bases). The CDR3 is made up of 12 amino acids. The V end was cut by 7 bases, the J end by 8 bases, with 15 bases between. Per germline, CDR1 SGDLS and CDR2 YYNGEE. Written as DNA, the CDR3 is TGTGCCAGCCATCTCCAGGGAGGAGGCTACACCTTC. Protein sequence: CASHLQGGGYTF.

The CDR3: CSVGQGDNSPLHF. In DNA, the CDR3 is TGCAGCGTTGGACAGGGTGATAATTCACCCCTCCACTTT. The chain couples TRBV29-1 to TRBJ1-6; 7 bases fit TRBD1. V was clipped by 4 bases and J by 5 bases; unmatched bases: 2. The CDR3 runs to 13 residues. From germline, CDR1 is SQVTM and CDR2 ANQGSEA. Using reference TRBV29-1 and TRBJ1-6 for the parts outside the CDR3, the full variable domain is SAVISQKPSRDICQRGTSLTIQCQVDSQVTMMFWYRQQPGQSLTLIATANQGSEATYESGFVIDKFPISRPNLTFSTLTVSNMSPEDSSIYLCSVGQGDNSPLHFGNGTRLTVT.

The chain joins TRBV14 to TRBJ2-5; D not resolved. The V and J ends lost 1 base and 1 base respectively, with 10 bases between them. The CDR3 runs 15 residues. Germline CDR1 is SGHDN and CDR2 is FVKESK. CDR3 nucleotide sequence: TGTGCCAGCAGCCAAGGCACAGCCATCCAAGAGACCCAGTACTTC. The encoded protein is CASSQGTAIQETQYF.

The chain recombines TRBV18 with TRBJ1-1; 7 bases are a match to TRBD1. The CDR3 totals 14 residues. V was pared by 3 bases and J by 4 bases, with 5 bases of the junction left unmatched. Looked up from germline, CDR1 is KGHSH and CDR2 is LQKENI. In nucleotides, the CDR3 is TGTGCCAGCTCACCGACAGGGCCCGGCACTGAAGCTTTCTTT. Its translation: CASSPTGPGTEAFF. The full variable domain, with the rest looked up from reference TRBV18 and TRBJ1-1, is NAGVMQNPRHLVRRRGQEARLRCSPMKGHSHVYWYRQLPEEGLKFMVYLQKENIIDESGMPKERFSAEFPKEGPSILRIQQVVRGDSAAYFCASSPTGPGTEAFFGQGTRLTVV.

The genes are TRBV10-3 and TRBJ2-1, with 8 bases identical to TRBD1. The CDR3 runs 13 residues. With 7 bases clipped from V and 9 bases from J, the junction kept 8 bases outside the gene matches. Germline CDR1 and CDR2: ENHRY and SYGVKD. DNA of the CDR3: TGTGCCATCACCGGGACAGGTCGTGCTGAGCAGTTCTTC. Its protein is CAITGTGRAEQFF.